Each of the 23 T cell receptor beta chains below was sequenced from the same sample in a study of spatial heterogeneity in lung cancer. From the 5' RACE reads, TCRdb called clonotypes with MiXCR, one entry per CDR3 protein. The sample has about 94,000 distinct CDR3 sequences; approximately 20% are singletons. Stated time point: blood at routine non-recurrence follow-up after resection. Sample: PBMCs, taken at follow-up. The source is a male donor with early-stage non-small cell lung cancer.

This clonotype was observed a few times. This rearrangement joins TRBV4-2 to TRBJ1-2; D uncertain. Germline CDR1 reads LGHNA; CDR2 reads YNFKEQ. The CDR3 has 13 amino acids. V was clipped by 1 base and J by 5 bases, with 8 bases between them. As DNA, the CDR3 is TGTGCCAGCAGCCAAGGGGTCCCATATGGCTACACCTTC. Its translation is CASSQGVPYGYTF.

This clonotype was counted at least ten times. The V and J genes are TRBV27 and TRBJ1-1; D might be TRBD1 (6 bases). Germline V gene sequence: CDR1 MNHEY, CDR2 SMNVEV (reference sequence). V gave up 5 bases and J gave up 8 bases, with 9 bases separating them. The CDR3 contains 11 residues. The CDR3 nucleotides read TGTGCCAGCAGTAACAGGGAAGAAGCTTTCTTT. As protein: CASSNREEAFF.

This clonotype was seen a handful of times. V is TRBV19 and J is TRBJ2-2, with TRBD1 as a possible D gene (5 bases). The CDR3 runs to 17 residues. Trimming took off 3 bases at V and 7 bases at J, with 21 bases between the two ends. The germline CDR1 and CDR2 sequences are LNHDA and SQIVND (reference sequence). The CDR3 DNA follows: TGTGCCAGTAGTATTAGCAGGGCCCGACTCCGAGGCGGGGAGCTGTTTTTT. Residues: CASSISRARLRGGELFF.

CDR3 sequence (DNA): TGTGCCATCAGTGGGGGGAACAATGAGCAGTTCTTC. Its protein is CAISGGNNEQFF. The chain links TRBV10-3 to TRBJ2-1; D could derive from TRBD1 or TRBD2 (5 bases each). The V gene lost 4 bases and the J gene lost 5 bases, with 6 bases spanning the gap. The CDR3 runs 12 residues. Germline loops: CDR1 ENHRY, CDR2 SYGVKD.

J is TRBJ1-1 and V is TRBV27; D is unclear. Germline V gene lookup returns CDR1 MNHEY and CDR2 SMNVEV (reference sequence). This CDR3 has 14 amino acids. Trimming took off 0 bases at V and 5 bases at J, with 10 bases between the two ends. The chain's CDR3 is CASSLSPGGTEAFF. The DNA for the CDR3 is TGTGCCAGCAGTTTATCGCCCGGAGGAACTGAAGCTTTCTTT.

J is TRBJ1-1 and V is TRBV20-1; a possible D gene is TRBD1 (5 bases). The CDR3 extends over 14 amino acids. Per the germline V gene, CDR1 is DFQATT and CDR2 is SNEGSKA (reference sequence). With 6 bases removed from V and 1 base from J, the gap between germline ends came to 15 bases. The CDR3 reads CSASKGRQNTEAFF. As DNA, the CDR3 is TGCAGTGCAAGCAAGGGACGGCAGAACACTGAAGCTTTCTTT.

Only a few counts were recorded for this clonotype. The rearrangement links TRBV7-2 to TRBJ1-1; tentative D call: TRBD1 (5 bases). The CDR3 runs 13 residues. Germline V CDR1 and CDR2: SGHTA, FQGNSA. V lost 3 bases and J 4 bases, leaving 9 bases between the germline ends. CDR3 DNA: TGTGCCAGCAGCTTTACAGGAATCACTGAAGCTTTCTTT. Amino acid sequence: CASSFTGITEAFF.

The gene calls are TRBV7-2 and TRBJ2-2; unclear D gene. The germline CDR1 and CDR2 sequences are SGHTA and FQGNSA. The CDR3 loop spans 14 amino acids. The V end was cut by 6 bases, the J end by 4 bases, with 12 bases between. This CDR3 reads CASSTEGFTGELFF. CDR3 sequence (DNA): TGTGCCAGCAGTACCGAAGGCTTCACCGGGGAGCTGTTTTTT.

There are many counts of this clonotype. V gene TRBV7-8 combines with J gene TRBJ2-7; D tentatively reads TRBD1 or TRBD2 (5 bases each). Germline loops: CDR1 SGHVS, CDR2 FQNEAQ. V lost 5 bases and J 2 bases, leaving 13 bases between the germline ends. The CDR3 totals 14 residues. CDR3 sequence (DNA): TGTGCCAGCAGCACAACGGGGCAGGCCTACGAGCAGTACTTC. The encoded protein is CASSTTGQAYEQYF.

Points on this clonotype: It may be a read error: a sequence one base away is much more abundant. This rearrangement joins TRBV20-1 to TRBJ2-2; 8 nucleotides match TRBD2. The CDR3 contains 14 residues. The germline V gene has CDR1 DFQATT and CDR2 SNEGSKA (reference sequence). Losses at the gene ends were 4 bases for V and 5 bases for J; bases not matched to a gene: 6. The DNA of the CDR3 is TGCAGTGCTACCAGCGGGAGTACTACCGGGGAGCTGTTTTTT. It translates to CSATSGSTTGELFF.

This clonotype showed up just a few times. This chain joins TRBV19 and TRBJ1-5; D unresolved. The ends were cut back, 0 bases at V and 3 bases at J, with 12 bases in the middle. Looked up from germline, CDR1 is LNHDA and CDR2 is SQIVND (reference sequence). The length of the CDR3 is 16 residues. CDR3 bases: TGTGCCAGTAGTATAGATCGAGGCAGTTTCAATCAGCCCCAGCATTTT. Amino acids: CASSIDRGSFNQPQHF. Drawing the rest from reference TRBV19 and TRBJ1-5, the complete variable domain is DGGITQSPKYLFRKEGQNVTLSCEQNLNHDAMYWYRQDPGQGLRLIYYSQIVNDFQKGDIAEGYSVSREKKESFPLTVTSAQKNPTAFYLCASSIDRGSFNQPQHFGDGTRLSIL.

This clonotype was observed many times. The chain joins TRBV2 to TRBJ1-1; D is uncertain. Germline values: CDR1 SNHLY, CDR2 FYNNEI. V dropped 8 bases and J dropped 1 base, with 5 bases sitting between them. This CDR3 contains 11 residues. The CDR3 sequence: CASAENTEAFF. DNA for the CDR3: TGTGCCAGCGCCGAGAACACTGAAGCTTTCTTT. Full variable domain (remainder filled in from reference TRBV2 and TRBJ1-1): EPEVTQTPSHQVTQMGQEVILRCVPISNHLYFYWYRQILGQKVEFLVSFYNNEISEKSEIFDDQFSVERPDGSNFTLKIRSTKLEDSAMYFCASAENTEAFFGQGTRLTVV.

V is TRBV9 and J is TRBJ2-2; 8 bases align to TRBD2. CDR1 and CDR2 from the germline V gene are SGDLS and YYNGEE. The CDR3 length is 16 residues. Trimming took 3 bases from V and 4 from J; bases not matched to a gene: 8. CDR3 residues: CASSAGLDLRTGELFF. The CDR3 nucleotides are TGTGCCAGCAGCGCGGGACTAGATCTCCGCACCGGGGAGCTGTTTTTT.

The rearrangement joins TRBV20-1 to TRBJ1-2; TRBD1 aligns across 7 bases. This CDR3 spans 13 amino acids. V lost 6 bases to trimming and J lost 2 bases; unmatched junction nucleotides: 6. Germline CDR1 and CDR2: DFQATT and SNEGSKA (reference sequence). The chain's CDR3 is CSAEVTGNYGYTF. DNA of the CDR3: TGCAGTGCCGAAGTGACAGGGAACTATGGCTACACCTTC.

By share of the sample, this clonotype is medium-sized. The chain couples TRBV7-9 to TRBJ1-5; D gene unclear. This CDR3 has 14 amino acids. CDR1 and CDR2 (germline): SEHNR, FQNEAQ (reference sequence). Trimming took 4 bases from V and 0 from J, leaving 7 bases between them. CDR3 nucleotides: TGTGCCAGCAGCTCCCCATATAGCAATCAGCCCCAGCATTTT. It yields the protein CASSSPYSNQPQHF.

This clonotype was found a few times. V is TRBV4-1 and J is TRBJ2-1; D unresolved. The V gene lost 4 bases and the J gene lost 8 bases, with 12 bases spanning the gap. The CDR3 runs 13 residues. Germline lookup yields CDR1 MGHRA and CDR2 YSYEKL. The CDR3 is CASSRQPGDEQFF. The CDR3 coding sequence is TGCGCCAGCAGCCGCCAGCCCGGCGATGAGCAGTTCTTC.

This clonotype was observed a few times. The chain couples TRBV6-2 or TRBV6-3 to TRBJ1-1, with 7 bases that match TRBD1. V dropped 1 base and J dropped 5; count of bases not matched to a gene: 7. CDR3 length: 15 residues. CDR1 is MNHEY, CDR2 SVGEGT, per germline. CDR3 DNA: TGTGCCAGCAGTTACTACCCAGGGGGGGAAACTGAAGCTTTCTTT. This encodes CASSYYPGGETEAFF.

This chain links TRBV5-1 with TRBJ2-2; TRBD1 matches at 7 bases. The J segment lost 0 bases and the V segment lost 7 bases, leaving 0 bases of the junction unmatched. Germline-derived CDR1 and CDR2 are SGHRS and YFSETQ. The length of the CDR3 is 13 residues. CDR3: CASGQANTGELFF. The CDR3 DNA follows: TGCGCCAGCGGACAGGCGAACACCGGGGAGCTGTTTTTT.

This clonotype was seen a few times. The chain links TRBV20-1 to TRBJ2-1; D uncertain. V was clipped by 6 bases and J by 7 bases, with 10 bases between them. This CDR3 has 11 residues. Germline V gene sequence: CDR1 DFQATT, CDR2 SNEGSKA (reference sequence). The CDR3 protein is CSAKGNNEQFF. CDR3 coding DNA: TGCAGTGCAAAAGGGAATAATGAGCAGTTCTTC.

The chain couples TRBV6-5 to TRBJ2-1; D perhaps matches TRBD1 (6 bases). Germline values: CDR1 MNHEY, CDR2 SVGAGI. The CDR3 runs to 13 residues. V gave up 5 bases and J gave up 3 bases, with 8 bases separating them. The DNA of the CDR3 is TGTGCCAGCAGTACAGGGAACTACAATGAGCAGTTCTTC. This sequence encodes CASSTGNYNEQFF.

This clonotype was observed a handful of times. J is TRBJ2-3 and V is TRBV3-1; D call uncertain. The germline V and J ends were trimmed by 3 bases and 0 bases, with 13 bases remaining between them. The CDR3 covers 16 residues. Per the germline V gene, CDR1 is LGHDT and CDR2 is YNNKEL (reference sequence). Written as DNA, the CDR3 is TGTGCCAGCAGCCACCCTCTAACCGGGAGCACAGATACGCAGTATTTT. The encoded protein is CASSHPLTGSTDTQYF.

This clonotype was recorded a few times. The rearrangement uses TRBV19 and TRBJ2-2; either TRBD1 or TRBD2 may supply D (6 bases each). The CDR3 is 16 residues long. Trimming took 7 bases from V and 5 from J, leaving 20 bases between them. Per germline, CDR1 LNHDA and CDR2 SQIVND (reference sequence). DNA of the CDR3: TGTGCCAGTACCAATCCGGGGGCTCCGAGGACCGGGGAGCTGTTTTTT. Residues: CASTNPGAPRTGELFF.

The chain combines TRBV6-1 with TRBJ1-2; 9 bases line up with TRBD1. Per germline, CDR1 MNHNS and CDR2 SASEGT. There are 15 residues in the CDR3. Unmatched junction bases numbered 4, after V lost 1 base and J lost 4 bases. CDR3 DNA: TGTGCCAGCAGTGAAGGGACAGGGGTGAGCTATGGCTACACCTTC. Amino acids: CASSEGTGVSYGYTF.